These 32 T cell receptor beta chains were sequenced from one sample in a study of CXCR3-negative and CXCR3-positive naive CD8 T cells. All TRB cDNA libraries came from 5' RACE performed with UMI labels. One entry per CDR3 protein, without DNA, is what TCRdb gives after re-calling the 5' RACE reads. The sample holds under 4,000 distinct CDR3 sequences. Sequencing input: naive CXCR3- CD8+ T cells from blood. Regarding subset: CD45RO-CCR7+CD27+CD95- naive CD8+ T cells lacking CXCR3 (TNR3-). Source of these receptors: a human donor in good health. Some clones in this sample may be carry-over from other donors' samples.

The chain couples TRBV6-5 to TRBJ2-3; TCRdb gives TRBD1 as the D gene, but with no DNA this cannot be confirmed. Germline V CDR1 and CDR2: MNHEY, SVGAGI. The CDR3 consists of 17 residues. The chain's CDR3 is CASRPGADLYTTDTQYF.

By frequency, this clonotype registers medium-sized. The rearrangement uses TRBV4-3 and TRBJ1-2. The CDR3 length is 11 residues. Germline CDR1 reads LGHNA; CDR2 reads YSLEER. CDR3 sequence reads: CASSQGYGYTF.

The chain joins TRBV6-2 or TRBV6-3 to TRBJ2-5; TCRdb selects TRBD1, and the lack of DNA leaves this call unchecked. This CDR3 spans 17 amino acids. CDR1 is MNHEY, CDR2 SVGEGT, per germline. The CDR3 region is CASSYPDRGLDQETQYF.

The rearrangement uses TRBV7-9 and TRBJ2-4; TCRdb lists TRBD2, though no DNA is available to test this call. Germline CDR1 is SEHNR and CDR2 is FQNEAQ (reference sequence). This CDR3 is built from 14 residues. CDR3 loop: CASTWGGSKNIQYF.

V gene TRBV11-3 combines with J gene TRBJ2-5; TCRdb's D call of TRBD1 is untestable without DNA. The germline gives CDR1 SGHNT, CDR2 YENEEA. CDR3 length: 15 amino acids. CDR3 in amino acids: CASSGLGGREETQYF.

This chain connects TRBV5-6 to TRBJ2-1; TCRdb's D gene call, TRBD2, goes unchecked for lack of DNA. The germline gives CDR1 SGHDT, CDR2 YYEEEE. CDR3 length: 15 residues. The CDR3 protein is CASSSGLAGLNEQFF.

This clonotype is labeled medium-sized based on frequency. The CDR3 protein is CASSLAGTGGGEAFF. This rearrangement joins TRBV7-9 to TRBJ1-1; TCRdb names TRBD1, which stays unverified in the absence of DNA. This CDR3 has 15 residues. From germline, CDR1 is SEHNR and CDR2 FQNEAQ (reference sequence).

V and J are TRBV6-5 and TRBJ2-5; with no DNA, the TCRdb D assignment of TRBD1 cannot be verified. The CDR3 length is 18 residues. The germline V gene has CDR1 MNHEY and CDR2 SVGAGI. The CDR3 sequence: CASGPHKPNIIGGETQYF.

The chain recombines TRBV20-1 with TRBJ1-1; TCRdb proposes TRBD1, but this gene call is untestable without DNA. This CDR3 contains 14 residues. Germline V CDR1 and CDR2: DFQATT, SNEGSKA (reference sequence). The CDR3: CSARDGQGGPEAFF.

This chain connects TRBV19 to TRBJ1-1; TCRdb reports TRBD1, a call that lacks DNA to check it against. Looked up from germline, CDR1 is LNHDA and CDR2 is SQIVND (reference sequence). This CDR3 is built from 14 residues. CDR3 amino acids: CASSTTTGGAEAFF.

This CDR3 is CSGQGANEQYF. The chain links TRBV29-1 to TRBJ2-7; TCRdb lists TRBD1, though no DNA is available to test this call. CDR1 and CDR2 (germline): SQVTM, ANQGSEA. The CDR3 length is 11 residues.

By frequency, this clonotype is medium-sized (0.01 to 0.1%). This chain connects TRBV29-1 to TRBJ2-1; TCRdb returns TRBD2, unconfirmable since there is no DNA. The germline V gene encodes CDR1 SQVTM and CDR2 ANQGSEA. CDR3 size: 14 residues. CDR3 residues: CSVAASGSGGEQFF.

V and J are TRBV27 and TRBJ1-2; the TRBD1 assignment by TCRdb is unverifiable without DNA. The CDR3 has 15 residues. Germline CDR1 and CDR2: MNHEY and SMNVEV (reference sequence). The CDR3 is CASRFRDSPNYGYTF.

This clonotype is deemed medium-sized (0.01 to 0.1%) by its frequency. The genes are TRBV5-1 and TRBJ2-1; TCRdb returns TRBD2, unconfirmable since there is no DNA. This CDR3 has 11 residues. Germline values: CDR1 SGHRS, CDR2 YFSETQ. The CDR3 protein is CATTGDSEQFF.

The chain couples TRBV7-6 to TRBJ1-3; TCRdb's D call of TRBD1 is untestable without DNA. Germline V gene lookup returns CDR1 SGHVS and CDR2 FNYEAQ. This CDR3 contains 14 residues. Here the CDR3 reads CASIDPERGNTIYF.

The rearrangement joins TRBV11-2 to TRBJ2-4; checking the TCRdb D call of TRBD2 is not possible without DNA. Per the germline V gene, CDR1 is SGHAT and CDR2 is FQNNGV. This CDR3 region has 15 residues. CDR3 sequence reads: CASSLVPEEGNIQYF.

In terms of frequency, this clonotype is medium-sized. V gene TRBV3-1 combines with J gene TRBJ2-3; checking the TCRdb D call of TRBD1 is not possible without DNA. The length of the CDR3 is 15 residues. The V gene's germline CDR1 is LGHDT and CDR2 YNNKEL (reference sequence). CDR3 sequence: CASSQFTGGQDTQYF.

This sequence joins TRBV7-3 and TRBJ1-1. Germline V CDR1 and CDR2: SGHTA, FQGTGA. The CDR3 consists of 14 residues. This CDR3 is CASSLTRAHTEAFF. Full variable domain (rest looked up from reference TRBV7-3 and TRBJ1-1): GAGVSQTPSNKVTEKGKYVELRCDPISGHTALYWYRQSLGQGPEFLIYFQGTGAADDSGLPNDRFFAVRPEGSVSTLKIQRTERGDSAVYLCASSLTRAHTEAFFGQGTRLTVV.

This clonotype is deemed medium-sized by its frequency. This sequence joins TRBV6-5 and TRBJ2-4; with no DNA, the TCRdb D assignment of TRBD1 cannot be verified. The CDR3 length is 16 residues. CDR1 and CDR2 (germline): MNHEY, SVGAGI. The CDR3 loop is CASSRSGVLAKNIQYF.

Frequency places this clonotype as medium-sized. The V and J genes are TRBV20-1 and TRBJ1-5; the D call from TCRdb, TRBD1, cannot be confirmed without DNA. The germline V gene has CDR1 DFQATT and CDR2 SNEGSKA (reference sequence). The CDR3 covers 12 residues. CDR3 amino acids: CTYRNSNQPQHF.

This clonotype is labeled medium-sized based on frequency. The V and J genes are TRBV10-3 and TRBJ1-2; TCRdb returns TRBD1, unconfirmable since there is no DNA. The CDR3 runs 17 residues. Germline-derived CDR1 and CDR2 are ENHRY and SYGVKD. Here the CDR3 reads CAISESFSGTPNYGYTF.

The rearrangement links TRBV3-1 to TRBJ2-1; TCRdb lists TRBD2, though no DNA is available to test this call. Per germline, CDR1 LGHDT and CDR2 YNNKEL (reference sequence). The CDR3 totals 16 residues. The CDR3 sequence: CASSQDVSGRAVELFF.

This clonotype counts as medium-sized by frequency. This chain joins TRBV27 and TRBJ2-2; the D gene TCRdb calls, TRBD1, cannot be checked with no DNA. The CDR3 extends over 17 amino acids. Germline V lookup: CDR1 MNHEY, CDR2 SMNVEV (reference sequence). This CDR3 is CASSSIPSLGDTGELFF.

The chain joins TRBV29-1 to TRBJ2-5; TCRdb calls TRBD1, which cannot be checked without DNA. CDR1 SQVTM and CDR2 ANQGSEA come from the germline V gene. The CDR3 has 16 amino acids. The CDR3 spells CSSLMGARGSQETQYF.

The genes are TRBV19 and TRBJ2-1; TCRdb selects TRBD1, and the lack of DNA leaves this call unchecked. The germline gives CDR1 LNHDA, CDR2 SQIVND (reference sequence). The CDR3 runs 14 residues. The CDR3 region is CASSIYGAGNEQFF.

In terms of frequency, this clonotype is medium-sized (0.01 to 0.1%). CDR3 protein: CASSDQNTGELFF. The rearrangement uses TRBV25-1 and TRBJ2-2. Germline V gene sequence: CDR1 MGHDK, CDR2 SYGVNS. This CDR3 is 13 amino acids long.

This clonotype is medium-sized by frequency. The V gene is TRBV27, the J gene TRBJ2-3; the D call of TRBD2 rests on TCRdb alone, since no DNA is present to check it. Germline V CDR1 and CDR2: MNHEY, SMNVEV (reference sequence). The CDR3 loop spans 15 amino acids. CDR3 amino acids: CASRVYSGDTDTQYF.

This clonotype ranks as medium-sized (0.01 to 0.1%) in terms of frequency. The V gene is TRBV3-1, the J gene TRBJ2-1; TCRdb names TRBD2, which stays unverified in the absence of DNA. The germline CDR1 and CDR2 sequences are LGHDT and YNNKEL (reference sequence). This CDR3 spans 14 amino acids. The CDR3 region is CASSQGLARNEQFF.

The chain carries TRBV20-1 and TRBJ1-1; the TCRdb D gene call, TRBD1, has no DNA to confirm it. The germline gives CDR1 DFQATT, CDR2 SNEGSKA (reference sequence). CDR3 length equals 15 residues. CDR3 residues: CSARGTGGTITEAFF.

This clonotype shows up as medium-sized by frequency. This chain uses TRBV29-1 with TRBJ2-1; checking the TCRdb D call of TRBD2 is not possible without DNA. CDR1 SQVTM and CDR2 ANQGSEA come from the germline V gene. The length of the CDR3 is 12 residues. CDR3 in amino acids: CSVAGQNNEQFF.

The chain links TRBV25-1 to TRBJ1-1; TCRdb's D gene call, TRBD1, goes unchecked for lack of DNA. Per the germline V gene, CDR1 is MGHDK and CDR2 is SYGVNS. This CDR3 contains 15 residues. The CDR3 region is CASSEIQGARTEAFF.

Measured by frequency, this clonotype is medium-sized. This chain connects TRBV20-1 to TRBJ2-3; TCRdb proposes TRBD1, but this gene call is untestable without DNA. Germline CDR1 reads DFQATT; CDR2 reads SNEGSKA (reference sequence). This CDR3 has 17 residues. CDR3 sequence: CSARVPLSGLGMDTQYF.